A selection of T cell receptor beta chains follows, all from one sample in a study of precursors of human CD4 cytotoxic T cells. TCRdb re-derived calls from the reads in MiXCR, one entry per CDR3 protein. The sample consists of several hundred distinct CDR3 sequences, around 19% of them appearing once. Sequenced input: memory CD4+ T cells from blood (PBMCs). The receptors were sampled from a human donor in good health. The CDR3 runs from the conserved cysteine through the conserved F or W. D genes are given only for firm matches. Part of the rows lack a size; the others show once, few, many or a class for expanded clones.

CASSSPPGTSGKVNEQFF,TGTGCCAGCAGCTCCCCCCCCGGGACTAGCGGGAAGGTCAATGAGCAGTTCTTC,few,TRBJ2-1,TRBD2,TRBV7-3,18
CASSFGSGVVEKLFF,TGTGCCAGCAGTTTTGGGTCAGGGGTGGTAGAAAAACTGTTTTTT,large,TRBJ1-4,.,TRBV12-3/TRBV12-4,15
CASSFFQGSYEQYF,TGTGCCAGCAGTTTCTTCCAGGGGTCGTACGAGCAGTACTTC,large,TRBJ2-7,.,TRBV28,14
CASTPGGGQQLFF,TGTGCCAGCACCCCAGGAGGGGGACAGCAGCTGTTTTTT,large,TRBJ1-4,TRBD1,TRBV3-1,13
CASSQEWAKGADTQYF,TGTGCCAGCAGCCAAGAGTGGGCCAAAGGTGCAGATACGCAGTATTTT,.,TRBJ2-3,.,TRBV4-2,16
CASSATGTNQPQHF,TGTGCCAGCAGTGCGACAGGGACCAATCAGCCCCAGCATTTT,large,TRBJ1-5,TRBD1,TRBV25-1,14
CASSLDQLYGYTF,TGTGCCAGCAGCTTAGACCAGCTTTATGGCTACACCTTC,.,TRBJ1-2,.,TRBV11-2,13
CASSLDRGRIEKLFF,TGTGCCAGCAGCTTAGATCGGGGGCGGATTGAAAAACTGTTTTTT,large,TRBJ1-4,.,TRBV11-2,15
CASSPTGLAGAGELFF,TGTGCCAGCAGCCCAACGGGACTAGCGGGAGCTGGGGAGCTGTTTTTT,few,TRBJ2-2,TRBD2,TRBV6-1,16
CASSHPGQGGDEQFF,TGTGCCAGCAGCCATCCTGGACAGGGTGGCGATGAGCAGTTCTTC,large,TRBJ2-1,TRBD1,TRBV4-2,15
CASSLDRFNLHEQYF,TGTGCCAGCAGCTTGGACAGGTTTAACCTGCACGAGCAGTACTTC,large,TRBJ2-7,TRBD1,TRBV7-9,15
CSAISGPLQETQYF,TGCAGTGCTATTTCGGGACCTCTCCAAGAGACCCAGTACTTC,few,TRBJ2-5,.,TRBV20-1,14
CASSLISNQPQHF,TGTGCCAGCAGTTTAATTAGCAATCAGCCCCAGCATTTT,.,TRBJ1-5,.,TRBV12-3/TRBV12-4,13
CASSLDRYEQYF,TGTGCCAGCAGTTTGGATCGCTACGAGCAGTACTTC,.,TRBJ2-7,.,TRBV12-3/TRBV12-4,12
CASSLSITGGETQYF,TGTGCCAGCAGCTTATCTATAACTGGCGGGGAGACCCAGTACTTC,large,TRBJ2-5,.,TRBV7-2,15
CASSLDLIRGGELFF,TGCGCCAGCAGCTTGGACTTAATTAGGGGCGGGGAGCTGTTTTTT,.,TRBJ2-2,.,TRBV5-1,15
CATSDLIISEQFF,TGTGCCACCAGTGATCTGATAATCAGTGAGCAGTTCTTC,few,TRBJ2-1,.,TRBV24-1,13
CASGESGNTIYF,TGTGCCAGCGGGGAATCTGGAAACACCATATATTTT,few,TRBJ1-3,.,TRBV5-5,12
CASSPGQGGGQPQHF,TGTGCCAGCTCACCGGGACAGGGAGGAGGTCAGCCCCAGCATTTT,large,TRBJ1-5,TRBD1,TRBV18,15
CATSRDGGGGEQYF,TGTGCCACCAGCAGAGATGGCGGGGGCGGCGAGCAGTACTTC,large,TRBJ2-7,.,TRBV15,14
CAWGAHSNQPQHF,TGTGCCTGGGGGGCACACTCCAATCAGCCCCAGCATTTT,large,TRBJ1-5,.,TRBV30,13
CTSSPRQGEQPQHF,TGTACCAGCAGCCCACGACAGGGGGAGCAGCCCCAGCATTTT,.,TRBJ1-5,TRBD1,TRBV28,14
CSADLRGTRGGHEQFF,TGCAGTGCTGACCTACGAGGGACTAGAGGGGGCCATGAGCAGTTCTTC,.,TRBJ2-1,.,TRBV20-1,16
CASSSPRGRTEAFF,TGTGCCAGCAGCTCGCCAAGGGGGCGGACTGAAGCTTTCTTT,.,TRBJ1-1,TRBD1,TRBV11-2,14
CASSPDRGRSTEAFF,TGTGCCAGCAGCCCGGACAGGGGGCGGTCGACTGAAGCTTTCTTT,few,TRBJ1-1,TRBD1,TRBV12-3/TRBV12-4,15
CASSHSLGQGQSSEKRPQYF,TGTGCCAGCAGCCACAGTCTCGGGCAGGGGCAGTCCTCCGAGAAGAGGCCCCAGTACTTC,few,TRBJ2-5,.,TRBV7-9,20